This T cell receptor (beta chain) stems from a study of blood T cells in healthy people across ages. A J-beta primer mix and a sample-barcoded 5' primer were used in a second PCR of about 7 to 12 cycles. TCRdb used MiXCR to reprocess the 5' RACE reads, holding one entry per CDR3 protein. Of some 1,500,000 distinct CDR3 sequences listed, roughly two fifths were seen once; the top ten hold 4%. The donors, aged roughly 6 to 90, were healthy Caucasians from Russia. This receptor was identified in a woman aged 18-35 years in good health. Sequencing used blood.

DNA of the CDR3: TGCGCCAGCAGAGACGGACCAAGCTCGGATACGCAGTATTTT. Translation gives CASRDGPSSDTQYF. The chain combines TRBV10-1 with TRBJ2-3; D not certain. CDR1 and CDR2 from the germline V gene are WNHNN and SYGVQD (reference sequence). V was trimmed by 6 bases and J by 6 bases, leaving 16 bases between them. The CDR3 length is 14 residues.